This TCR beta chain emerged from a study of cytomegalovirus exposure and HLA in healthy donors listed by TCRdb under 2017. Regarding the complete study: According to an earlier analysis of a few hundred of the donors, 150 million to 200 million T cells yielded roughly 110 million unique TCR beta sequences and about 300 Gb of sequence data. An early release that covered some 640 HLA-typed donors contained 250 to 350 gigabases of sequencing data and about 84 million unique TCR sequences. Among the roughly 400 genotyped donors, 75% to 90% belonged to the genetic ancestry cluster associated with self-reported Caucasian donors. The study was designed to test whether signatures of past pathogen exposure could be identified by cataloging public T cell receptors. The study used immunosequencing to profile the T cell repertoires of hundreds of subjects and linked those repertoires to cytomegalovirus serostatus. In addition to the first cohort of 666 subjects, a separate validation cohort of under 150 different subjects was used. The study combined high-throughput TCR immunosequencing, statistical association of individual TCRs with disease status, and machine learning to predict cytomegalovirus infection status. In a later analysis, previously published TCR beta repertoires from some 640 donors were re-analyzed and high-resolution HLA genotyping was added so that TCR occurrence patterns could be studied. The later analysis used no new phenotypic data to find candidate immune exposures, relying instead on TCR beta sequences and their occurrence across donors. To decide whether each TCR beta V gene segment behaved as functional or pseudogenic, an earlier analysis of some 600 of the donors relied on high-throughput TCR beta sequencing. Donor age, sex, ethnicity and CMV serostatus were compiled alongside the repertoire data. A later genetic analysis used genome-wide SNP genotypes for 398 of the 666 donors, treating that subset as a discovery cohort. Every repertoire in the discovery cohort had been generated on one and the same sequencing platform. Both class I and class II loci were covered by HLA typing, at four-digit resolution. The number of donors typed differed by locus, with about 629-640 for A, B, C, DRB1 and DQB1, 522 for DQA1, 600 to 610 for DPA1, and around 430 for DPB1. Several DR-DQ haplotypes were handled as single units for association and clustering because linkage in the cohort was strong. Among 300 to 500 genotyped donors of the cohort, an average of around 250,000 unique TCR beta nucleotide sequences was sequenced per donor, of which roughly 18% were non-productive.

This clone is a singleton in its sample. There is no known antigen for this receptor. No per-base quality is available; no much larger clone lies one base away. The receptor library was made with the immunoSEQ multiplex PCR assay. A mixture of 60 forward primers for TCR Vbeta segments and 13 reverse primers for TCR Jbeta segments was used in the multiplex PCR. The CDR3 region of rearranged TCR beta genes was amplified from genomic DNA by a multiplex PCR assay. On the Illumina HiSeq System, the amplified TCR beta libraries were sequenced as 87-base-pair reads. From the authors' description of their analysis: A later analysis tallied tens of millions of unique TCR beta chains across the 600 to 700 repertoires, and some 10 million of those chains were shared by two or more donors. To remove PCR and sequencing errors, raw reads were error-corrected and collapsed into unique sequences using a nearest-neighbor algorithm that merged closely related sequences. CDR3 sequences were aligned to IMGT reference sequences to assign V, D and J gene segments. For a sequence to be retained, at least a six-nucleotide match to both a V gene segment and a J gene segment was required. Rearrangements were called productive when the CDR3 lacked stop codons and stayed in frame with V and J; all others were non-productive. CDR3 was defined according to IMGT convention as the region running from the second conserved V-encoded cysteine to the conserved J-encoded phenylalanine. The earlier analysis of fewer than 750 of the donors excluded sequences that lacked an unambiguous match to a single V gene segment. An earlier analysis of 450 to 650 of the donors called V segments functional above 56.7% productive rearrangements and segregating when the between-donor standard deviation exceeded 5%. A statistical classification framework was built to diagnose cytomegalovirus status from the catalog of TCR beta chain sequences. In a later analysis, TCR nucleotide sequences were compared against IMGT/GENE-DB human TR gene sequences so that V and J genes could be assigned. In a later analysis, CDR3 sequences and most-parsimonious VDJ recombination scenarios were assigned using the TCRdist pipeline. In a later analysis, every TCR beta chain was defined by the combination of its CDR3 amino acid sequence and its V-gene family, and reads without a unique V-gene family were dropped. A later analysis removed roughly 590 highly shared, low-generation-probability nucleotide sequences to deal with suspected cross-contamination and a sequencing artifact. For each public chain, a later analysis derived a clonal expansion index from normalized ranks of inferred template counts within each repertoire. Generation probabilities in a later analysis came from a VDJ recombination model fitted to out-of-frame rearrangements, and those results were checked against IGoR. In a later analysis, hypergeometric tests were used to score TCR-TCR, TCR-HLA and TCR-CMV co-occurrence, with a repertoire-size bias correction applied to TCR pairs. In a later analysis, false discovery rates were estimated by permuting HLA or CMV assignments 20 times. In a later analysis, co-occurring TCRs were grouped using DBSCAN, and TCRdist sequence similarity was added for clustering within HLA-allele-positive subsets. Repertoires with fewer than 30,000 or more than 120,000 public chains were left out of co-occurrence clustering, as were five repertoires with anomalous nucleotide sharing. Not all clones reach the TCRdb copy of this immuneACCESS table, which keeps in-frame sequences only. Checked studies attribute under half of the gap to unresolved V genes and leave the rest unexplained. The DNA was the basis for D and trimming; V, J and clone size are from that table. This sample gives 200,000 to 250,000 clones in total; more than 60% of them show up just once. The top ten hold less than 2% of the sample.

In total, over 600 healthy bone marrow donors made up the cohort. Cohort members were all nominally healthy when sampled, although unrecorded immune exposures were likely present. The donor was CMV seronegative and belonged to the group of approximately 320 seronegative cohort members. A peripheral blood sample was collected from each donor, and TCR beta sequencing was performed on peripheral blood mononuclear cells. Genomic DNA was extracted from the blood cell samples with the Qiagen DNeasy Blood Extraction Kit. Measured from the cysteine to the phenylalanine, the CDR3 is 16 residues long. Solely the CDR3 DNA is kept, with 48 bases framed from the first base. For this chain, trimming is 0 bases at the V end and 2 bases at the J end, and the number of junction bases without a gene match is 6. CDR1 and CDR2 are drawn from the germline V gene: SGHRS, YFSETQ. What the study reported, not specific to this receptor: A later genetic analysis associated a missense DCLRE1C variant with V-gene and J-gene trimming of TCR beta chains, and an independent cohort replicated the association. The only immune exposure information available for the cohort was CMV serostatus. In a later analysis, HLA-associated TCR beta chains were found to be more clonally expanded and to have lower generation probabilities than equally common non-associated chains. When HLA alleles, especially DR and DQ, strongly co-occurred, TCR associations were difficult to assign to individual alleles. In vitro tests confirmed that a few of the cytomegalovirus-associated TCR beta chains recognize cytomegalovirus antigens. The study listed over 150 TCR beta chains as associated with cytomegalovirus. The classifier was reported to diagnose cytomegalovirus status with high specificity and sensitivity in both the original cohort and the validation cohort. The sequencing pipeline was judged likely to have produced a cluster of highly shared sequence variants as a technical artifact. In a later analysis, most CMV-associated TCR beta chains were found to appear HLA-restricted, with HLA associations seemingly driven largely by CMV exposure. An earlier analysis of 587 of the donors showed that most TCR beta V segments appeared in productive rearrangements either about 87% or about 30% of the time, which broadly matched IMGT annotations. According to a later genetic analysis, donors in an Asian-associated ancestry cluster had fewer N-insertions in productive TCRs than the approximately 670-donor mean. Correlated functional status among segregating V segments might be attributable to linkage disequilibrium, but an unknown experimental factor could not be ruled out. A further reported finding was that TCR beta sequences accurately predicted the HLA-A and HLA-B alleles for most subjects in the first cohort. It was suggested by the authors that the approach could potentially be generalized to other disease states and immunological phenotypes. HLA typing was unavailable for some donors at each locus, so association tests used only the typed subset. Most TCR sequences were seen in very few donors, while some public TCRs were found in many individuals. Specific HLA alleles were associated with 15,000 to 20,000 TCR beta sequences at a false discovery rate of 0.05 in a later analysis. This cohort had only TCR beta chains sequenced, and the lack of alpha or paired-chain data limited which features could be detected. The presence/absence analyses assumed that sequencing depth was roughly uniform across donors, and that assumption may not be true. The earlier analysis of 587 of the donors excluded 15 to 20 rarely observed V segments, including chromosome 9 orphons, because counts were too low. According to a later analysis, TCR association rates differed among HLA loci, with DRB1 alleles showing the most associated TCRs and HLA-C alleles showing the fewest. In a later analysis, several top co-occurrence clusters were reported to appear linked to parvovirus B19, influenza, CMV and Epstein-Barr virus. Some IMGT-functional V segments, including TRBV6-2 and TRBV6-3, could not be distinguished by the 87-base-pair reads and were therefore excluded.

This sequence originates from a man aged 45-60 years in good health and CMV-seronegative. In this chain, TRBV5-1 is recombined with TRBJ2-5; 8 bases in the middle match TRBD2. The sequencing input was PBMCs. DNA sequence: TGCGCCAGCAGCTTGGGCGGCGGGAGGTCACAAGAGACCCAGTACTTC. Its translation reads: CASSLGGGRSQETQYF. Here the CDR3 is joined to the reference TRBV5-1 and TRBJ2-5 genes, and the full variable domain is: KAGVTQTPRYLIKTRGQQVTLSCSPISGHRSVSWYQQTPGQGLQFLFEYFSETQRNKGNFPGRFSGRQFSNSRSEMNVSTLELGDSALYLCASSLGGGRSQETQYFGPGTRLLVL.